This is a list of T cell receptor beta chains from one sample in a study of T cells after yellow fever vaccination. One entry per CDR3 protein results from TCRdb running MiXCR on the 5' RACE reads. This table holds hundreds of thousands of distinct CDR3 sequences, approximately 21% found once. Sequenced here: PBMCs, sampled 15 days after the yellow fever booster vaccination. The receptor source for this set is a man in his thirties or forties who received the YFV17D yellow fever vaccine. CDR3s include the opening cysteine and the closing phenylalanine or tryptophan. A D gene is named only where the DNA matches it firmly. Rows give clone size only sometimes, using once, few, many, or a class for an expanded clone.

j_gene,abundance,v_gene,d_gene,CDR3nt,CDR3aa
TRBJ2-3,NA,TRBV6-1,NA,TGTGCCAGCAGAATCAGCGGAGTCAGCACAGATACGCAGTATTTT,CASRISGVSTDTQYF
TRBJ2-7,few,TRBV20-1,TRBD2,TGCAGTGCTGACCGGACTAGCGGTCTCTCCTACGAGCAGTACTTC,CSADRTSGLSYEQYF
TRBJ2-7,NA,TRBV4-1,TRBD1,TGCGCCAGCAGCCAAGGGACGAACGCCGGGACAGGGTTTAGCGGGCAGTACTTC,CASSQGTNAGTGFSGQYF
TRBJ1-2,few,TRBV20-1,TRBD1,TGCAGTGCTACCAGGACAGGGCACTATGGCTACACCTTC,CSATRTGHYGYTF
TRBJ2-7,NA,TRBV20-1,TRBD2,TGCAGTGCTAGTCTCCTAGCGGGGGCCTACGAGCAGTACTTC,CSASLLAGAYEQYF
TRBJ2-3,NA,TRBV10-3,NA,TGTGCCACCCTGGGGGTAGATACGCAGTATTTT,CATLGVDTQYF
TRBJ2-1,NA,TRBV7-2,NA,TGTGCCAGCAGGGGGGCCCATGAGCAGTTCTTC,CASRGAHEQFF
TRBJ2-3,NA,TRBV10-3,TRBD2,TGTGCCATCAGTGAGGGCGCTAGCGGGAGAGATACGCAGTATTTT,CAISEGASGRDTQYF
TRBJ2-5,NA,TRBV5-1,NA,TGCGCCAGCATCTGGGGGTTAGGGGGTCAAGAGACCCAGTACTTC,CASIWGLGGQETQYF
TRBJ2-1,few,TRBV24-1,NA,TGTGCCACCAGTGATTCACAGGGTAGCTCCTACAATGAGCAGTTCTTC,CATSDSQGSSYNEQFF
TRBJ2-1,NA,TRBV4-3,NA,TGCGCCAGCAGCCTCAACCAAGGCGATGAGCAGTTCTTC,CASSLNQGDEQFF
TRBJ2-1,NA,TRBV2,TRBD2,TGTGCCAGCAGGGGGGGAGGGCCAGGTGAGCAGTTCTTC,CASRGGGPGEQFF
TRBJ2-1,NA,TRBV10-3,NA,TGTGCCATCAGTGATCCCGCCGGACCCGCTAGGGATGAGCAGTTCTTC,CAISDPAGPARDEQFF
TRBJ2-1,few,TRBV7-2,NA,TGTGCCAGCAGCTTAGATCTCCTCAGGGAGCAGTTCTTC,CASSLDLLREQFF
TRBJ2-1,few,TRBV5-1,NA,TGCGCCAGCAGCGTAGACCCGGACAATGAGCAGTTCTTC,CASSVDPDNEQFF
TRBJ2-7,NA,TRBV28,NA,TGTGCCAGCAGGGGTCGGGGGTCCTACGAGCAGTACTTC,CASRGRGSYEQYF
TRBJ2-3,NA,TRBV7-6,TRBD2,TGTGCCAGCAGCGCCTGGACTAGCGGGAGGAGGACAGATACGCAGTATTTT,CASSAWTSGRRTDTQYF
TRBJ2-7,NA,TRBV7-2,TRBD2,TGTGCCAGCACCCTAGCGGTAAGCTCCTACGAGCAGTACTTC,CASTLAVSSYEQYF
TRBJ2-2,NA,TRBV7-8,TRBD2,TGTGCCAGCAGCGGGACTAGCGGGAGTGCCGGGGAGCTGTTTTTT,CASSGTSGSAGELFF
TRBJ2-3,NA,TRBV19,NA,TGTGCCAGTAGCCAGGGATTCGGGGCTGATACGCAGTATTTT,CASSQGFGADTQYF
TRBJ2-3,few,TRBV20-1,NA,TGCAGTGCGGATAGCCAAGTTAGCACAGATACGCAGTATTTT,CSADSQVSTDTQYF
TRBJ2-7,NA,TRBV20-1,TRBD1,TGCAGTGCTAGTACAGGGGGCGGTGAGTACTTC,CSASTGGGEYF
TRBJ2-3,few,TRBV3-1,NA,TGTGCCAGCAGCCACGTACAACCGGGACTCATCGATTTT,CASSHVQPGLIDF
TRBJ2-1,few,TRBV7-2,NA,TGTGCCAGCAGCCTCGGAGGTAGCGGAGGGGAGCAGTTCTTC,CASSLGGSGGEQFF
TRBJ2-1,NA,TRBV3-1,NA,TGTGCCAGCAGCCAAGGAGAGTGGAAGCAGTTCTTC,CASSQGEWKQFF
TRBJ2-2,NA,TRBV4-2,TRBD1,TGTGCCAGCAGCCCCTTTGGACAGGGGGACAACACCGGGGAGCTGTTTTTT,CASSPFGQGDNTGELFF
TRBJ1-4,few,TRBV29-1,TRBD1,TGCAGCGTTGCTCGACAGGGGGCAGAAAAACTGTTTTTT,CSVARQGAEKLFF
TRBJ2-5,few,TRBV20-1,NA,TGCAGTGCCACGACGGTAGTCCAAGAGACCCAGTACTTC,CSATTVVQETQYF